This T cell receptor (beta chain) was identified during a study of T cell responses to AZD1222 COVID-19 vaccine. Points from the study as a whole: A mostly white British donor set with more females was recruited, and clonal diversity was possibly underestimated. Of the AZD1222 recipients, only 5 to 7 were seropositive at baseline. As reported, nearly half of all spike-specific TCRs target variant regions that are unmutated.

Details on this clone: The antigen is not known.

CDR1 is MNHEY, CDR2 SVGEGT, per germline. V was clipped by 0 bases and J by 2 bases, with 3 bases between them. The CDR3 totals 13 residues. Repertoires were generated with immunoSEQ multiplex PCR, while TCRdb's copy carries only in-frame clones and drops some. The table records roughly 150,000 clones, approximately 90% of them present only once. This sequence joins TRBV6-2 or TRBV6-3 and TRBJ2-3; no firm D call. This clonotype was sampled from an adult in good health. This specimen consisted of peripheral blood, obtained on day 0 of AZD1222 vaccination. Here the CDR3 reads CASSYSITDTQYF. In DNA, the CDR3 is TGTGCCAGCAGTTACTCAATCACAGATACGCAGTATTTT.